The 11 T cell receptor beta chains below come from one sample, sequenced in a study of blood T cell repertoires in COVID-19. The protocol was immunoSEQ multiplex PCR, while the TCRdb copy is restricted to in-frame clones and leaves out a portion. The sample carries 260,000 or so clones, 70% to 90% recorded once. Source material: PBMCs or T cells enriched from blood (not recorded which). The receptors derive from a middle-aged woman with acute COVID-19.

CDR3 sequence (DNA): TGCGCCAGCAGTTCCCCTACCGGGACAGGGAAGGATGGCTACACCTTC. Translated: CASSSPTGTGKDGYTF. The V and J genes are TRBV5-1 and TRBJ1-2; 9 bases fit TRBD1. Germline-derived CDR1 and CDR2 are SGHRS and YFSETQ. The length of the CDR3 is 16 residues. With 5 bases clipped from V and 6 bases from J, the junction kept 14 bases outside the gene matches.

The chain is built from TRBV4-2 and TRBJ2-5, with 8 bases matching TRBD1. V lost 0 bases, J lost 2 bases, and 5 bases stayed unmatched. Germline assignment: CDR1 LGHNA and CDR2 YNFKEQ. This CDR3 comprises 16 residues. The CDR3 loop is CASSQDTGTGQETQYF. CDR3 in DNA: TGTGCCAGCAGCCAAGATACCGGGACAGGTCAAGAGACCCAGTACTTC.

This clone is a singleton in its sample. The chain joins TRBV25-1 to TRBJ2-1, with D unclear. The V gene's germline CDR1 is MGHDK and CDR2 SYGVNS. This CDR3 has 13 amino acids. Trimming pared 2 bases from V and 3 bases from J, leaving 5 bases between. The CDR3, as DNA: TGTGCCAGCAGTGAAACTCGCTACAATGAGCAGTTCTTC. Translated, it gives CASSETRYNEQFF.

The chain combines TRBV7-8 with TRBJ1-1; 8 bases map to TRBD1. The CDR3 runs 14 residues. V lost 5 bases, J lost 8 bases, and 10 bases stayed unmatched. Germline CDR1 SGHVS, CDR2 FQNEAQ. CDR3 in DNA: TGTGCCAGCAGCCGAGACAGGGGCGAAAAAGAAGCTTTCTTT. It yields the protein CASSRDRGEKEAFF.

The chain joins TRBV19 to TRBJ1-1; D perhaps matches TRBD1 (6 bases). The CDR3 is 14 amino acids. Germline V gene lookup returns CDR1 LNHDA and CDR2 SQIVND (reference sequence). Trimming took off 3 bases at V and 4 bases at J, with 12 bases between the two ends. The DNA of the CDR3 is TGTGCCAGTAGTATTTCAGGGGTGGTCACTGAAGCTTTCTTT. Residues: CASSISGVVTEAFF.

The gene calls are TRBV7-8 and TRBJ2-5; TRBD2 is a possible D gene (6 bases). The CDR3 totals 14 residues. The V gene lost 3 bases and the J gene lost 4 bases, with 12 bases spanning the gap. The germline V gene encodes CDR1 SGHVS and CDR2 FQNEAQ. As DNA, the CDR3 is TGTGCCAGCAGCTTTCTGGGAGCGGGAGAGACCCAGTACTTC. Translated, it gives CASSFLGAGETQYF.

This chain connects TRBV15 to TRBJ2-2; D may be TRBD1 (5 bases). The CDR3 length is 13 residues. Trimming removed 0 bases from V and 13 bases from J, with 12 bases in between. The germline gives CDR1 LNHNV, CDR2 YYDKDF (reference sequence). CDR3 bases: TGTGCCACCAGCAGAGATCTTGTAAGGGGGCTGTTTTTT. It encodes CATSRDLVRGLFF.

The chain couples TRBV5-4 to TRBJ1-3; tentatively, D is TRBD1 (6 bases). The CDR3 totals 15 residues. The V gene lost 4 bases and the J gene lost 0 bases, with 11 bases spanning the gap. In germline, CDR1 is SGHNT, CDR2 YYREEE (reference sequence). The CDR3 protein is CASSLRTVSGNTIYF. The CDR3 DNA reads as TGTGCCAGCAGCCTGAGGACAGTCTCTGGAAACACCATATATTTT.

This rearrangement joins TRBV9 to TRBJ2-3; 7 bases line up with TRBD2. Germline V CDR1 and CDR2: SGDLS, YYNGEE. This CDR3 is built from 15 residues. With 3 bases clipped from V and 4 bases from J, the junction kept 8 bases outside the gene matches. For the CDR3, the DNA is TGTGCCAGCAGCGGGGGGGGACTCCCGCCAGATACGCAGTATTTT. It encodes CASSGGGLPPDTQYF.

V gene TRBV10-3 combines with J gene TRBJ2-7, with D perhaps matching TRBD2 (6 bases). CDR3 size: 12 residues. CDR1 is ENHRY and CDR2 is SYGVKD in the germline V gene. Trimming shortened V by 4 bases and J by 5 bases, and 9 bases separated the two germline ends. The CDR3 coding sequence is TGTGCCATCAGTGTAGTAGCGGACGAGCAGTACTTC. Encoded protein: CAISVVADEQYF.

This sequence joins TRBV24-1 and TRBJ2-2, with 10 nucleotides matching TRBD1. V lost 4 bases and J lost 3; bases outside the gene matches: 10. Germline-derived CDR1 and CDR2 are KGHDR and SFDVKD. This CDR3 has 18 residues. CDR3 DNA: TGTGCCACCAGTGAACCCGAGGCCGGGACAGGGGACACCGGGGAGCTGTTTTTT. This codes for CATSEPEAGTGDTGELFF.